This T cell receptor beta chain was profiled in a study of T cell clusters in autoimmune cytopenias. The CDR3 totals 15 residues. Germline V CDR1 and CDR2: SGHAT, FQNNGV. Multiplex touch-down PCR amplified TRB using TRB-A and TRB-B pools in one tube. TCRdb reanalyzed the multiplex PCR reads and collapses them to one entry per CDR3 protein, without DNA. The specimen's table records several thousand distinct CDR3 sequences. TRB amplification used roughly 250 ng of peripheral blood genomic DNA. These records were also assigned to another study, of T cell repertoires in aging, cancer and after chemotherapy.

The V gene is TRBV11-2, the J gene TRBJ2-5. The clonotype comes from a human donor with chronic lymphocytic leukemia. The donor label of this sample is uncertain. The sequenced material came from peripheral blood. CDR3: CASSLVLGWQETQYF.